This TCR beta chain stems from a study of cytomegalovirus exposure and HLA in healthy donors. While unrecorded immune exposures were likely, the donors were nominally healthy when sampled. About this clone itself: Its specificity is not known.

The PCR made use of 60 Vbeta and 13 Jbeta primers. Clones were sequenced by immunoSEQ multiplex PCR, and TCRdb holds only the in-frame ones, with some missing. The sample contains some 87,000 clones, roughly 58% of which appear only once. Regarding the study as a whole: Productive status was seen about 90% or about 30% of the time for most TCR beta V segments in an earlier analysis. Later analysis identified about 18,000 TCR beta sequences associated with HLA alleles, using a false discovery rate threshold of 0.05. According to the study, about 180 TCR beta chains were cytomegalovirus-associated.

In germline, CDR1 is LNHDA, CDR2 SQIVND (reference sequence). The CDR3 has 13 residues. Trimming took 5 bases from V and 7 from J; bases not matched to a gene: 2. The sample comprised PBMCs. The sequence derives from a woman aged 25 to 39 in good health and CMV-seropositive. V gene TRBV19 combines with J gene TRBJ1-5; the match to TRBD1 covers 10 bases. CDR3 bases: TGTGCCAGTAGTCGGGACAGGGGACAGCCCCAGCATTTT. Amino acid sequence: CASSRDRGQPQHF. Complete variable domain (other parts from reference TRBV19 and TRBJ1-5): DGGITQSPKYLFRKEGQNVTLSCEQNLNHDAMYWYRQDPGQGLRLIYYSQIVNDFQKGDIAEGYSVSREKKESFPLTVTSAQKNPTAFYLCASSRDRGQPQHFGDGTRLSIL.